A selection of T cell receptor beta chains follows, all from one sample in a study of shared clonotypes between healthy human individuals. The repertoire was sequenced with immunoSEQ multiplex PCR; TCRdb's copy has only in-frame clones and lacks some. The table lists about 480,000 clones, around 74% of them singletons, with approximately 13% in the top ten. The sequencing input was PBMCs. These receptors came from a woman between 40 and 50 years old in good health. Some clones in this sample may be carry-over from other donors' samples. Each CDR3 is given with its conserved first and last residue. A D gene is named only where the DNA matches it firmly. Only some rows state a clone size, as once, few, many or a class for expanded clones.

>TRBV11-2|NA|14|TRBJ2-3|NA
CASSFARGTDTQYF
TGTGCCAGCAGCTTCGCAAGAGGCACAGATACGCAGTATTTT
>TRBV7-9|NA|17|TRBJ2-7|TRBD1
CASSPLRWDRASYEQYF
TGTGCCAGCAGCCCGCTCCGGTGGGACAGGGCTTCCTACGAGCAGTACTTC
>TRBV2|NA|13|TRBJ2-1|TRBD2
CASSGGLVGEQFF
TGTGCCAGCAGCGGGGGACTAGTGGGTGAGCAGTTCTTC
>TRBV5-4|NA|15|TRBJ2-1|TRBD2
CASSSGGTSRNEQFF
TGTGCCAGCAGTTCCGGGGGGACTAGCCGCAATGAGCAGTTCTTC
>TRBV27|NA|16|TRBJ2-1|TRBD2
CASSSSSGSFDNEQFF
TGTGCCAGCAGTTCCTCAAGCGGGAGCTTCGACAATGAGCAGTTCTTC
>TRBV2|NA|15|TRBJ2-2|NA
CASRRTVPNTGELFF
TGTGCCAGCCGCCGGACAGTTCCGAACACCGGGGAGCTGTTTTTT
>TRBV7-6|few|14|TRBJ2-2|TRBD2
CASSLLREPGELFF
TGTGCCAGCAGCTTACTGCGGGAGCCCGGGGAGCTGTTTTTT
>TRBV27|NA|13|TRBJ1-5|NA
CASSWGLNQPQHF
TGTGCCAGCAGTTGGGGCCTGAATCAGCCCCAGCATTTT
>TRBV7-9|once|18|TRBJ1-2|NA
CASSLGGTPRASSYGYTF
TGTGCCAGCAGCTTAGGGGGGACACCGAGGGCCTCTAGCTATGGCTACACCTTC
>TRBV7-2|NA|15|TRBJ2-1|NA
CASSSGTSSYNEQFF
TGTGCCAGCAGCTCCGGGACTTCCTCCTACAATGAGCAGTTCTTC
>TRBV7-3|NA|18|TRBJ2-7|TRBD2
CASTLSGLAGACDYEQYF
TGTGCCAGCACCCTTAGTGGCCTAGCGGGAGCTTGCGACTACGAGCAGTACTTC
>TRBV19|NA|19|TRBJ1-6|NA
CASSMTFNTGRSYNSPLHF
TGTGCCAGTAGTATGACTTTCAACACAGGTCGATCATATAATTCACCCCTCCACTTT
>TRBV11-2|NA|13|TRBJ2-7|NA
CASSFAGAYEQYF
TGTGCCAGCAGCTTTGCCGGGGCCTACGAGCAGTACTTC
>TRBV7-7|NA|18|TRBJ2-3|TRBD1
CASSPGQARHSSRDTQYF
TGTGCCAGCAGCCCAGGACAGGCAAGGCACAGTTCGCGAGATACGCAGTATTTT
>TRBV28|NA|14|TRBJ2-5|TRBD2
CASSVLASGETQYF
TGTGCCAGCAGTGTACTAGCGTCTGGAGAGACCCAGTACTTC
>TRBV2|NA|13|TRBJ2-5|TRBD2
CASTAGRQETQYF
TGTGCCAGTACAGCGGGAAGGCAAGAGACCCAGTACTTC
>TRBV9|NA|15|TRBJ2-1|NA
CASMGGAPSYNEQFF
TGTGCCAGCATGGGGGGGGCCCCCTCCTACAATGAGCAGTTCTTC
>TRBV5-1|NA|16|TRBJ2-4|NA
CASSLDAGLAKNIQYF
TGCGCCAGCAGCTTGGATGCGGGACTAGCCAAAAACATTCAGTACTTC
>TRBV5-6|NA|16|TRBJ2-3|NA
CASSFFPSGYTDTQYF
TGTGCCAGCAGCTTCTTCCCCAGCGGATACACAGATACGCAGTATTTT
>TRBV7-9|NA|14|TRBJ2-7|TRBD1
CASSFGQGVREQYF
TGTGCCAGCAGCTTCGGACAGGGTGTTCGCGAGCAGTACTTC
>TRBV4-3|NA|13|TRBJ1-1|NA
CASSQRGENQAFF
TGCGCCAGCAGCCAACGCGGGGAGAATCAAGCTTTCTTT
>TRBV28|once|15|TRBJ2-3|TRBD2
CASSKGLAGIYTQYF
TGTGCCAGCAGTAAGGGACTAGCGGGAATCTATACGCAGTATTTT
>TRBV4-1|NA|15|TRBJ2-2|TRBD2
CASRRAGAGTGELFF
TGCGCCAGCAGGCGAGCGGGAGCGGGCACCGGGGAGCTGTTTTTT
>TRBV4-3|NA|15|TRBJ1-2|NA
CASSQDVLAPGGYTF
TGCGCCAGCAGCCAAGATGTCCTGGCGCCAGGGGGCTACACCTTC
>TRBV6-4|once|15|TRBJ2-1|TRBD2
CASSELAAKYNEQFF
TGTGCCAGCAGCGAACTAGCGGCCAAGTACAATGAGCAGTTCTTC
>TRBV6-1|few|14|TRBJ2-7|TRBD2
CASTRLAGVYEQYF
TGTGCCAGCACTAGACTAGCGGGAGTCTACGAGCAGTACTTC
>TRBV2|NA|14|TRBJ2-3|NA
CATKPPLSTDTQYF
TGTGCCACCAAGCCTCCCCTCAGCACAGATACGCAGTATTTT
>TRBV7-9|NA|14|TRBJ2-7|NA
CASRQSGSIYEQYF
TGTGCCAGCAGACAGAGCGGGTCCATCTACGAGCAGTACTTC
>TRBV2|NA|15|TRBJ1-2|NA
CASSERGRANYGYTF
TGTGCCAGCAGTGAACGGGGGCGAGCTAACTATGGCTACACCTTC